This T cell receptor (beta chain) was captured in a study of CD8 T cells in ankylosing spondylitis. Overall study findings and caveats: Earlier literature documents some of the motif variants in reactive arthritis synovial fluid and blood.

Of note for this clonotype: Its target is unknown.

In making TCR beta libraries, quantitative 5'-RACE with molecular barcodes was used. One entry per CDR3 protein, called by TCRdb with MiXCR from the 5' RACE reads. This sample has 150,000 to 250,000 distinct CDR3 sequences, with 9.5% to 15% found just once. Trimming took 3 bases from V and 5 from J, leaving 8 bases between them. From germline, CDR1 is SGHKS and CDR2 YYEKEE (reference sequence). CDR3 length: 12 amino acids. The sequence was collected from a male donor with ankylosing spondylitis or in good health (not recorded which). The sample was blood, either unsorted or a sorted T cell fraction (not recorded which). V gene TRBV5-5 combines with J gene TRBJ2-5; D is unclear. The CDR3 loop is CASSWNGETQYF. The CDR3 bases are TGTGCCAGCAGCTGGAACGGGGAGACCCAGTACTTC.